The 10 T cell receptor beta chains below all came from one sample that was sequenced in a study of Ad26.COV2.S vaccination and SARS-CoV-2 variants. Treatment defined: roughly 18 received Ad26.COV2.S at low or high dose, single or two shots; about five received placebo; per-sample allocation not given. Sampling occurred on day 63 after the first vaccine or placebo injection. Generated by immunoSEQ multiplex PCR, the TCRdb table keeps only in-frame clones and is missing some. The data contain hundreds of thousands of clones, about nine tenths of them singletons. Sequencing was performed on peripheral blood, taken in a trial of Ad26.COV2.S vaccine versus placebo. These receptors were taken from a person between 18 and 60 years old who received the Ad26.COV2.S COVID-19 vaccine or a placebo.

V usage is TRBV27 and J usage is TRBJ1-2, with a tentative D call TRBD1 (5 bases). CDR1 MNHEY and CDR2 SMNVEV come from the germline V gene (reference sequence). The CDR3 covers 12 residues. With 6 bases removed from V and 8 bases from J, the gap between germline ends came to 13 bases. CDR3 loop: CASRSTGPGYTF. The CDR3 nucleotides read TGTGCCAGCAGATCCACAGGTCCCGGCTACACCTTC.

The chain joins TRBV11-2 to TRBJ1-1; D unclear. The CDR3 contains 17 residues. V was pared by 0 bases and J by 2 bases, with 16 bases between. Per the germline V gene, CDR1 is SGHAT and CDR2 is FQNNGV. CDR3 sequence (DNA): TGTGCCAGCAGCTTAGATTTGGACCGAATACCAAACACTGAAGCTTTCTTT. Translation: CASSLDLDRIPNTEAFF.

The V gene is TRBV6-5, the J gene TRBJ2-3; TRBD1 agrees at 7 bases. CDR1 and CDR2 (germline): MNHEY, SVGAGI. V lost 1 base to trimming and J lost 1 base; unmatched junction nucleotides: 2. This CDR3 has 15 amino acids. The CDR3 protein is CASSYFTGGTDTQYF. In DNA, the CDR3 is TGTGCCAGCAGTTACTTTACAGGGGGCACAGATACGCAGTATTTT.

The chain combines TRBV9 with TRBJ2-2, with no clear D. Germline-derived CDR1 and CDR2 are SGDLS and YYNGEE. V was pared by 5 bases and J by 1 base, with 21 bases between. The length of the CDR3 is 18 residues. The DNA of the CDR3 is TGTGCCAGCAGGTCCAGTAGTCTTGGGCGGAGGAACACCGGGGAGCTGTTTTTT. Translated, it gives CASRSSSLGRRNTGELFF. Filled out from reference TRBV9 and TRBJ2-2, the complete variable domain reads DSGVTQTPKHLITATGQRVTLRCSPRSGDLSVYWYQQSLDQGLQFLIQYYNGEERAKGNILERFSAQQFPDLHSELNLSSLELGDSALYFCASRSSSLGRRNTGELFFGEGSRLTVL.

The gene calls are TRBV12-3 or TRBV12-4 and TRBJ1-1; 7 positions match TRBD1. Trimming at V came to 11 bases and at J to 4 bases, leaving 7 bases not matched to a gene. This CDR3 comprises 12 residues. CDR3 amino acids: CAVQGVGTEAFF. CDR3 nucleotide sequence: TGTGCCGTCCAGGGGGTGGGCACTGAAGCTTTCTTT.

V usage is TRBV3-1 (or the pseudogene TRBV3-2) and J usage is TRBJ2-6; unclear D gene. CDR1 and CDR2 (germline): LGHDT, YNNKEL (reference sequence). The CDR3 runs 15 residues. V lost 5 bases and J lost 0, with 8 bases in between. CDR3: CASSRAFSGANVLTF. The CDR3 region has the DNA TGTGCCAGCAGCAGGGCCTTCTCTGGGGCCAACGTCCTGACTTTC.

The chain is built from TRBV6-1 and TRBJ1-3; D not certain. V was trimmed by 2 bases and J by 2 bases, leaving 7 bases between them. The germline gives CDR1 MNHNS, CDR2 SASEGT. CDR3 size: 14 residues. CDR3 in amino acids: CASSETGTGNTIYF. The CDR3 DNA follows: TGTGCCAGCAGTGAAACGGGGACTGGAAACACCATATATTTT.

This chain links TRBV9 with TRBJ2-6, with D maybe TRBD1 (5 bases). Germline CDR1 is SGDLS and CDR2 is YYNGEE. Trimming removed 6 bases at V and 0 bases at J, with 13 bases between. This CDR3 is 16 amino acids long. The CDR3 nucleotides read TGTGCCAGCAAACGTGGACATTCCTCTGGGGCCAACGTCCTGACTTTC. This codes for CASKRGHSSGANVLTF.

The CDR3 coding sequence is TGTGCCAGCAGCTTATTTCAGAGTTCCTACGAGCAGTACTTC. Protein: CASSLFQSSYEQYF. The chain combines TRBV7-2 with TRBJ2-7; D not certain. Germline V gene lookup returns CDR1 SGHTA and CDR2 FQGNSA. The ends were cut back, 2 bases at V and 1 base at J, with 9 bases in the middle. The CDR3 is 14 residues long.

This CDR3 is CASSLRLGTGDQETQYF. In nucleotides, the CDR3 is TGTGCCAGCAGCTTGCGGTTGGGGACAGGGGATCAAGAGACCCAGTACTTC. The rearrangement links TRBV7-9 to TRBJ2-5, with 10 bases that match TRBD1. The germline V gene encodes CDR1 SEHNR and CDR2 FQNEAQ (reference sequence). Germline trimming cut 3 bases from V and 2 bases from J; bases unmatched to any gene: 9. The CDR3 sequence is 17 residues long.